Below, 18 T cell receptor beta chains from the same sample are listed, as sequenced in a study of PD-L1 blockade in urothelial cancer (dated by TCRdb to 2017 to 2019). The library was built by means of the immunoSEQ multiplex PCR assay. TCRdb re-hosts the immuneACCESS table, in-frame sequences only. Its copies lack some clones; in the studies checked, an unresolved V gene accounts for under half of them, and the cause for the rest is not known. Present in this sample are tens of thousands of clones, 84% of which were seen just once. The leading ten clones occupy approximately 2% of the sample. In the paper's terms, the time point label means: pretreatment peripheral blood. Here the sequenced sample was PBMCs, taken around atezolizumab (anti-PD-L1) treatment. The receptors originated from a man in his 60s with urothelial cancer.

This clone was found a few times. The CDR3 DNA reads TGTGCCAGCAGCCAGACAACAGGGGAGCAGTACTTC. Protein sequence: CASSQTTGEQYF. This chain joins TRBV7-9 and TRBJ2-7; D may be TRBD1 (6 bases). CDR3 length equals 12 residues. The V gene's germline CDR1 is SEHNR and CDR2 FQNEAQ (reference sequence). The V gene lost 5 bases and the J gene lost 7 bases, with 12 bases spanning the gap.

This chain joins TRBV29-1 and TRBJ1-2; the D is unclear. This CDR3 contains 13 residues. Trimming took off 0 bases at V and 4 bases at J, with 9 bases between the two ends. Germline V gene sequence: CDR1 SQVTM, CDR2 ANQGSEA. The CDR3 DNA reads as TGCAGCGTTGAAGATATGGGCAGCTATGGCTACACCTTC. Translated, it gives CSVEDMGSYGYTF.

The genes are TRBV9 and TRBJ2-7; 8 nucleotides align to TRBD1. Looked up from germline, CDR1 is SGDLS and CDR2 is YYNGEE. The CDR3 covers 15 residues. J lost 2 bases, V lost 4 bases, and 8 bases had no gene match. CDR3 region: CASSPRTGHTYEQYF. CDR3 bases: TGTGCCAGCAGCCCCCGGACAGGGCATACCTACGAGCAGTACTTC.

The chain combines TRBV12-5 with TRBJ2-7; weak D call: TRBD2 (5 bases). CDR3 length: 16 amino acids. Germline CDR1 is LGHNT and CDR2 is FRNRAP. V was clipped by 1 base and J by 0 bases, with 13 bases between them. The CDR3: CASGLALTGSSYEQYF. The CDR3 DNA follows: TGTGCTAGTGGTTTGGCCCTAACTGGGAGCTCCTACGAGCAGTACTTC.

The V and J genes are TRBV5-4 and TRBJ2-7; 10 bases are shared with TRBD2. Germline CDR1 and CDR2: SGHNT and YYREEE (reference sequence). CDR3 length equals 18 residues. With V trimmed by 4 bases and J by 4 bases, 17 bases remained unmatched. The CDR3 sequence: CASSGKAGGPSGKYEQYF. Here the CDR3 DNA reads TGTGCCAGCAGCGGGAAAGCGGGAGGGCCGAGCGGAAAGTACGAGCAGTACTTC.

This clone was counted a single time. V and J are TRBV5-6 and TRBJ1-6; D is undetermined. The V gene lost 4 bases and the J gene lost 7 bases, with 12 bases spanning the gap. The length of the CDR3 is 14 residues. The germline gives CDR1 SGHDT, CDR2 YYEEEE. CDR3 DNA: TGTGCCAGCAGCATCCTGACGGGAAATTCACCCCTCCACTTT. Residues: CASSILTGNSPLHF.

The chain joins TRBV30 to TRBJ1-2, with TRBD1 matching 10 bases. The V gene end was trimmed by 1 base and the J gene end by 5 bases; junction bases not matched to a gene: 4. This CDR3 spans 14 amino acids. The germline gives CDR1 GTSNPN, CDR2 SVGIG (reference sequence). The CDR3 region is CAWSAGTGDYGYTF. The CDR3, as DNA: TGTGCCTGGAGTGCCGGGACAGGGGATTATGGCTACACCTTC.

The chain has TRBV11-3 and TRBJ2-1; the D gene is possibly TRBD1 (5 bases). The V gene lost 4 bases and the J gene lost 7 bases, with 14 bases spanning the gap. The CDR3 sequence is 14 residues long. Germline values: CDR1 SGHNT, CDR2 YENEEA. In DNA form, the CDR3 reads TGTGCCAGCAGCTCCCGTGAGAAGGGGAATGAGCAGTTCTTC. Residues: CASSSREKGNEQFF.

This clone appeared once. The chain is built from TRBV14 and TRBJ2-3, with D possibly TRBD1 on 8 matching bases. Germline lookup yields CDR1 SGHDN and CDR2 FVKESK. Trimming removed 6 bases at V and 7 bases at J, with 17 bases between. The CDR3 extends over 14 amino acids. CDR3 DNA sequence: TGTGCCAGCAGGGCGACTAGCAGGGGGCATACGCAGTATTTT. Amino acid sequence: CASRATSRGHTQYF.

The V call is TRBV30, the J call TRBJ1-5; D is undetermined. This CDR3 contains 13 residues. Germline-derived CDR1 and CDR2 are GTSNPN and SVGIG (reference sequence). Trimming left V 0 bases short and J 6 bases short, with 9 bases between. CDR3 in amino acids: CAWSVGGGQPQHF. In DNA, the CDR3 is TGTGCCTGGAGTGTCGGAGGAGGTCAGCCCCAGCATTTT.

The chain recombines TRBV23-1 with TRBJ2-7; a possible D gene is TRBD1 (6 bases). TRBV23-1 is flagged as an ORF with uncertain function. The V end lost 4 bases, the J end lost 3 bases, and 16 bases lay between the germline ends. This CDR3 is built from 15 residues. This chain's CDR3 is CASSPETGTFYEQYF. CDR3 coding DNA: TGCGCCAGCAGTCCTGAAACAGGGACCTTCTACGAGCAGTACTTC.

This rearrangement joins TRBV5-1 to TRBJ1-4; 9 bases fit TRBD1. The CDR3 spans 16 residues. V lost 3 bases and J lost 0; bases outside the gene matches: 3. Germline V lookup: CDR1 SGHRS, CDR2 YFSETQ. The CDR3 nucleotides read TGCGCCAGCAGCTCGGGACAGGGTACAACTAATGAAAAACTGTTTTTT. Translated: CASSSGQGTTNEKLFF.

The rearrangement uses TRBV11-3 and TRBJ2-1, with D unresolved. The V end lost 0 bases, the J end lost 7 bases, and 10 bases lay between the germline ends. The CDR3 totals 14 residues. From germline, CDR1 is SGHNT and CDR2 YENEEA. The CDR3 protein is CASSLDSFRNEQFF. Here the CDR3 DNA reads TGTGCCAGCAGCTTAGATAGTTTCCGTAATGAGCAGTTCTTC.

This chain joins TRBV11-2 and TRBJ1-1; D gene ambiguous. The germline V and J ends were trimmed by 1 base and 6 bases, with 18 bases remaining between them. This CDR3 is 16 amino acids long. Germline V gene lookup returns CDR1 SGHAT and CDR2 FQNNGV. The CDR3: CASSLAPRGRNSEAFF. The CDR3 nucleotides are TGTGCCAGCAGCTTAGCACCCCGGGGTCGTAACTCTGAAGCTTTCTTT.

This rearrangement joins TRBV4-1 to TRBJ2-5; TRBD2 matches at 10 bases. The DNA matches TRBJ2-7 better at its end, which makes the J call doubtful. This CDR3 spans 19 amino acids. Looked up from germline, CDR1 is MGHRA and CDR2 is YSYEKL. CDR3 DNA: TGCGCCAGCAGCCAAGACTCAGCGGGGGGGCGATCAAGGGGAAACGAGCAGTACTTC. Translated: CASSQDSAGGRSRGNEQYF.

CDR3 DNA sequence: TGTGCCAGCAGTGCCCAGGGCGGTGTCACTGAAGCTTTCTTT. Residues: CASSAQGGVTEAFF. The rearrangement joins TRBV6-1 to TRBJ1-1; D perhaps matches TRBD1 (5 bases). This CDR3 has 14 residues. In germline, CDR1 is MNHNS, CDR2 SASEGT. The V gene lost 4 bases and the J gene lost 4 bases, with 13 bases spanning the gap.

This clone occurred a few times. CDR3 nucleotides: TGCGCCAGCAGCCGCTATACGAGCTCAACTAATGAAAAACTGTTTTTT. As protein: CASSRYTSSTNEKLFF. The V and J genes are TRBV4-1 and TRBJ1-4; D gene unclear. The germline gives CDR1 MGHRA, CDR2 YSYEKL. The CDR3 extends over 16 amino acids. Trimming removed 4 bases from V and 0 bases from J, with 12 bases in between.

This clone appeared a single time. The rearrangement links TRBV6-1 to TRBJ2-1; D not resolved. Germline CDR1 MNHNS, CDR2 SASEGT. Trimming shortened V by 6 bases and J by 0 bases, and 9 bases separated the two germline ends. There are 14 residues in the CDR3. This CDR3 is CASSLSSSYNEQFF. The DNA of the CDR3 is TGTGCCAGCAGCTTGTCCAGCTCCTACAATGAGCAGTTCTTC.